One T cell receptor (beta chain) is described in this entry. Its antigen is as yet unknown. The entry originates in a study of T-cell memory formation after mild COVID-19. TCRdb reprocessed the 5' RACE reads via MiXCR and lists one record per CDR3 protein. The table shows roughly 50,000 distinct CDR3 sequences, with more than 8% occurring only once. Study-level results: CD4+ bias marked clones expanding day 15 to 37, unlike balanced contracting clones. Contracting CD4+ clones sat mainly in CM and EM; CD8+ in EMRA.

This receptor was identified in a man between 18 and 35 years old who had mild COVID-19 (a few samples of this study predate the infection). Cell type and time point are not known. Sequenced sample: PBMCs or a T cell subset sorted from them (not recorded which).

CDR3: CASSSQGGRADTQYF. For the CDR3, the DNA is TGTGCCAGCAGCTCTCAGGGGGGGCGTGCAGATACGCAGTATTTT. The rearrangement uses TRBV7-9 and TRBJ2-3; TRBD1 or TRBD2 may be the D gene (7 bases each). V was trimmed by 4 bases and J by 4 bases, leaving 15 bases between them. CDR1 and CDR2 from the germline V gene are SEHNR and FQNEAQ (reference sequence). This CDR3 has 15 amino acids. Full variable domain (missing parts from reference TRBV7-9 and TRBJ2-3): DTGVSQNPRHKITKRGQNVTFRCDPISEHNRLYWYRQTLGQGPEFLTYFQNEAQLEKSRLLSDRFSAERPKGSFSTLEIQRTEQGDSAMYLCASSSQGGRADTQYFGPGTRLTVL.